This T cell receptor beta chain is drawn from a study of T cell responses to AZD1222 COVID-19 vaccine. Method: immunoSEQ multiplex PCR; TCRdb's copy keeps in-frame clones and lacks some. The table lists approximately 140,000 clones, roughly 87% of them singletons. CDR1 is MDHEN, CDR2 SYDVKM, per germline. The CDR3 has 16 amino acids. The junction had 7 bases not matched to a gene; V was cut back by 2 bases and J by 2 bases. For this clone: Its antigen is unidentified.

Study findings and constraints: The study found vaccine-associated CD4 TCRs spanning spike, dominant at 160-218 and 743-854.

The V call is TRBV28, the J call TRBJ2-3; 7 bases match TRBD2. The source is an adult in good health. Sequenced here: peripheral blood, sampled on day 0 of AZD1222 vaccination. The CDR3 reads CASSLGGAGDTDTQYF. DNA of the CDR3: TGTGCCAGCAGTTTAGGCGGGGCGGGAGACACAGATACGCAGTATTTT.